These 30 T cell receptor beta chains share one sample of origin, sequenced in a study of CD8+CD57+ T cells in acquired aplastic anemia (dated by TCRdb to 2017 to 2018). The data were produced on an Illumina HiSeq 2000. Genomic DNA was used as template for profiling of TCR beta VDJ combinations and CDR3 sequences. The raw public data were reprocessed by TCRdb itself: fastp quality trimming at Q25, MiXCR clonotype calling, in-frame beta chains only. Entries are consolidated by CDR3 protein sequence, retaining the most common genes and DNA. This sample has about 170,000 distinct CDR3 sequences in its table, and just under 65% of those were observed once. The biggest ten clones account for 45% of the sample. Input material: sorted CD4+, CD8+, or CD8+CD57+ T cells (not recorded which) from PBMCs. Every receptor here comes from a human donor in good health.

The chain employs TRBV7-2 and TRBJ1-1, with 7 bases lining up with TRBD1. Trimming cost V 5 bases and J 2 bases; bases outside gene matches: 2. The CDR3 is 13 residues long. CDR1 and CDR2 from the germline V gene are SGHTA and FQGNSA. CDR3 sequence reads: CASSRDSNTEAFF. The DNA for the CDR3 is TGTGCCAGCAGCCGGGACAGCAACACTGAAGCTTTCTTT.

The CDR3 sequence: CASSFSGTLTYEQYF. As DNA, the CDR3 is TGTGCCAGCAGCTTCAGCGGGACGCTGACCTACGAGCAGTACTTC. The chain has TRBV7-2 and TRBJ2-5; 7 nucleotides agree with TRBD2. The J call may be incorrect, as the DNA end agrees better with TRBJ2-7. This CDR3 is built from 15 residues. In germline, CDR1 is SGHTA, CDR2 FQGNSA.

The chain uses TRBV20-1 and TRBJ2-7, with 7 bases fitting TRBD1. The V gene end was trimmed by 3 bases and the J gene end by 4 bases; junction bases not matched to a gene: 6. The CDR3 contains 13 residues. The germline V gene encodes CDR1 DFQATT and CDR2 SNEGSKA (reference sequence). The CDR3: CSARTGWGYEQYF. DNA of the CDR3: TGCAGTGCTAGGACAGGGTGGGGGTACGAGCAGTACTTC.

The chain couples TRBV7-6 to TRBJ1-1; D may be TRBD1 (5 bases). Trimming pared 0 bases from V and 1 base from J, leaving 6 bases between. The CDR3 loop spans 14 amino acids. Germline V CDR1 and CDR2: SGHVS, FNYEAQ. Written as DNA, the CDR3 is TGTGCCAGCAGCTTAGCTGGGGGGAACACTGAAGCTTTCTTT. It translates to CASSLAGGNTEAFF.

V gene TRBV9 combines with J gene TRBJ2-2; 8 nucleotides line up with TRBD1. The CDR3 totals 15 residues. The germline V gene has CDR1 SGDLS and CDR2 YYNGEE. CDR3 in amino acids: CASPRQGPGTGELFF. CDR3 DNA sequence: TGTGCTAGCCCTCGACAGGGGCCGGGCACCGGGGAGCTGTTTTTT. The full variable domain, with the rest looked up from reference TRBV9 and TRBJ2-2, is DSGVTQTPKHLITATGQRVTLRCSPRSGDLSVYWYQQSLDQGLQFLIQYYNGEERAKGNILERFSAQQFPDLHSELNLSSLELGDSALYFCASPRQGPGTGELFFGEGSRLTVL.

The J gene is TRBJ2-3, the V gene TRBV7-9, with a possible D match to TRBD2 (6 bases). V lost 4 bases and J lost 2, with 13 bases in between. The CDR3 is 15 residues long. Germline CDR1 reads SEHNR; CDR2 reads FQNEAQ (reference sequence). The CDR3 coding sequence is TGTGCCAGCAGCTCATCGGCGGGGATCACAGATACGCAGTATTTT. It specifies CASSSSAGITDTQYF.

This chain uses TRBV7-8 with TRBJ2-1; D unresolved. This CDR3 has 13 amino acids. The V end was cut by 1 base, the J end by 6 bases, with 7 bases between. Germline assignment: CDR1 SGHVS and CDR2 FQNEAQ. The CDR3: CASSLGSTNEQFF. In DNA form, the CDR3 reads TGTGCCAGCAGCTTAGGGTCAACCAATGAGCAGTTCTTC.

V is TRBV10-3 and J is TRBJ1-1; D ambiguous. The germline CDR1 and CDR2 sequences are ENHRY and SYGVKD. The CDR3 spans 14 residues. The V and J ends lost 6 bases and 1 base respectively, with 12 bases between them. The CDR3 sequence: CAISSEASNTEAFF. The CDR3 DNA sequence: TGTGCCATCAGCTCCGAAGCCTCGAACACTGAAGCTTTCTTT.

The rearrangement uses TRBV7-6 and TRBJ2-1, with 9 bases identical to TRBD2. The CDR3 length is 13 residues. CDR1 is SGHVS and CDR2 is FNYEAQ in the germline V gene. V shed 5 bases, J shed 9 bases, and the junction held 5 bases outside the gene matches. CDR3 loop: CASSTSGQSEQFF. The CDR3 coding sequence is TGTGCCAGCAGCACTAGCGGGCAGAGTGAGCAGTTCTTC.

The chain joins TRBV24-1 to TRBJ2-7, with TRBD1 matching 12 bases. The CDR3 is made up of 14 amino acids. Looked up from germline, CDR1 is KGHDR and CDR2 is SFDVKD. V was clipped by 9 bases and J by 3 bases; unmatched bases: 5. The CDR3 protein is CATLRDRGLYEQYF. DNA for the CDR3: TGTGCCACCCTCCGGGACAGGGGGCTCTACGAGCAGTACTTC.

The chain is built from TRBV7-9 and TRBJ2-6; D not resolved. Germline V CDR1 and CDR2: SEHNR, FQNEAQ (reference sequence). The CDR3 is 15 residues long. V shed 5 bases and J shed 0 bases, with 8 bases lying between them. The CDR3 nucleotides read TGTGCCAGCAGCCCAATCTACTCTGGGGCCAACGTCCTGACTTTC. Amino acids: CASSPIYSGANVLTF.

This sequence joins TRBV24-1 and TRBJ1-1, with 8 bases lining up with TRBD1. This CDR3 spans 20 amino acids. The V gene's germline CDR1 is KGHDR and CDR2 SFDVKD. V trimming: 4 bases; J trimming: 3 bases; junction bases outside the gene matches: 21. As DNA, the CDR3 is TGTGCCACCAGTGACCCCGTGCGATCGCAGGGGGCAAGGGCGGACACTGAAGCTTTCTTT. It is translated as CATSDPVRSQGARADTEAFF.

This sequence joins TRBV19 and TRBJ1-1, with D possibly being TRBD1 (5 bases). Between the trimmed V and J ends, which lost 6 bases and 0 bases, there was a span of 8 bases. Germline values: CDR1 LNHDA, CDR2 SQIVND (reference sequence). The CDR3 contains 13 residues. The CDR3 region has the DNA TGTGCCAGTAGACCAGGGCTGAACACTGAAGCTTTCTTT. This translates into CASRPGLNTEAFF.

The sample holds a few counts of this clonotype. The V gene is TRBV9, the J gene TRBJ2-5; maybe TRBD2 (7 bases). Germline lookup yields CDR1 SGDLS and CDR2 YYNGEE. Trimming shortened V by 1 base and J by 5 bases, and 15 bases separated the two germline ends. The CDR3 runs to 15 residues. The CDR3 region is CASSVRAGALETQYF. Written as DNA, the CDR3 is TGTGCCAGCAGCGTAAGGGCGGGGGCGTTGGAGACCCAGTACTTC.

In this sample, this clonotype turned up once. The chain combines TRBV5-6 with TRBJ1-2; no clear D gene. Germline values: CDR1 SGHDT, CDR2 YYEEEE. The CDR3 has 14 amino acids. The V gene lost 0 bases and the J gene lost 4 bases, with 10 bases spanning the gap. CDR3 amino acids: CASSLGEGGYGYTF. In DNA form, the CDR3 reads TGTGCCAGCAGCTTGGGGGAGGGTGGCTATGGCTACACCTTC.

The CDR3 here is CASSQGIGEQFF. The CDR3 nucleotides read TGTGCCAGCAGCCAGGGGATCGGCGAGCAGTTCTTC. The chain employs TRBV3-1 and TRBJ2-1; D unclear. This CDR3 is built from 12 residues. Trimming pared 3 bases from V and 10 bases from J, leaving 10 bases between. Germline CDR1 reads LGHDT; CDR2 reads YNNKEL (reference sequence).

The sample holds one count of this clonotype. V gene TRBV19 combines with J gene TRBJ2-3, with 8 nucleotides matching TRBD2. Germline CDR1 and CDR2: LNHDA and SQIVND (reference sequence). The CDR3 contains 16 residues. V shed 5 bases, J shed 11 bases, and the junction held 18 bases outside the gene matches. The CDR3 DNA is TGTGCCAGTAGTGGCGGGAGCGGGAGCTCCTACAATGAGCAGTATTTT. Its protein product is CASSGGSGSSYNEQYF.

The chain links TRBV20-1 to TRBJ2-5; 12 positions agree with TRBD2. The assigned J gene may be wrong: the sequence end matches TRBJ2-7 better. The germline V gene has CDR1 DFQATT and CDR2 SNEGSKA (reference sequence). CDR3 size: 15 residues. The CDR3 spells CSARSLAGGAYEQYF. CDR3 sequence (DNA): TGCAGTGCTAGAAGTCTAGCGGGAGGGGCCTACGAGCAGTACTTC.

This clonotype has ten or more counts. The chain combines TRBV4-1 with TRBJ2-1; D perhaps matches TRBD2 (5 bases). Germline CDR1 and CDR2: MGHRA and YSYEKL. Trimming removed 0 bases at V and 2 bases at J, with 14 bases between. The CDR3 runs to 17 residues. For the CDR3, the DNA is TGCGCCAGCAGCCAAGAAGGAGGCCTAACCACCTACAATGAGCAGTTCTTC. It codes for CASSQEGGLTTYNEQFF.

The V gene is TRBV10-1, the J gene TRBJ2-3; D ambiguous. Germline CDR1 reads WNHNN; CDR2 reads SYGVQD (reference sequence). The CDR3 loop spans 11 amino acids. Trimming removed 3 bases from V and 9 bases from J, with 7 bases in between. The CDR3 bases are TGCGCCAGCAGTGAATCTCGGACGCAGTATTTT. The encoded protein is CASSESRTQYF.

This chain links TRBV7-6 with TRBJ2-7; no clear D gene. The CDR3 extends over 15 amino acids. The germline gives CDR1 SGHVS, CDR2 FNYEAQ. V lost 1 base and J lost 6, with 16 bases in between. Written as DNA, the CDR3 is TGTGCCAGCAGCTTAGTTGACTTGGGTGAGACCGAGCAGTACTTC. This sequence encodes CASSLVDLGETEQYF. The whole variable domain, remainder taken from reference TRBV7-6 and TRBJ2-7, is GAGVSQSPRYKVTKRGQDVALRCDPISGHVSLYWYRQALGQGPEFLTYFNYEAQQDKSGLPNDRFSAERPEGSISTLTIQRTEQRDSAMYRCASSLVDLGETEQYFGPGTRLTVT.

This chain uses TRBV9 with TRBJ2-2; a possible D gene is TRBD1 (6 bases). The CDR3 is 17 amino acids. The germline CDR1 and CDR2 sequences are SGDLS and YYNGEE. Trimming removed 1 base from V and 3 bases from J, with 16 bases in between. The CDR3 DNA reads TGTGCCAGCAGCGTACCTCGTAACAGGGAAGACACCGGGGAGCTGTTTTTT. The encoded protein is CASSVPRNREDTGELFF.

The chain links TRBV4-1 to TRBJ2-7; TRBD1 agrees at 11 bases. With V trimmed by 4 bases and J by 5 bases, 7 bases remained unmatched. The germline gives CDR1 MGHRA, CDR2 YSYEKL. The CDR3 runs 15 residues. The CDR3, as DNA: TGCGCCAGCAGCCTTCTCCGGGACAGGGGGAACGAGCAGTACTTC. This sequence encodes CASSLLRDRGNEQYF.

This clonotype appeared a single time. This chain uses TRBV2 with TRBJ1-5; D uncertain. Germline V CDR1 and CDR2: SNHLY, FYNNEI. The CDR3 is 14 residues long. The germline V and J ends were trimmed by 7 bases and 0 bases, with 10 bases remaining between them. CDR3 loop: CASMEVHSNQPQHF. In DNA, the CDR3 is TGTGCCAGCATGGAGGTGCATAGCAATCAGCCCCAGCATTTT.

The DNA for the CDR3 is TGCAGTGCTAGACCTACTGGCAGGGTTTACAATGAGCAGTTCTTC. It yields the protein CSARPTGRVYNEQFF. The J gene is TRBJ2-1, the V gene TRBV20-1, with D possibly matching TRBD1 (5 bases). Looked up from germline, CDR1 is DFQATT and CDR2 is SNEGSKA (reference sequence). The CDR3 is 15 amino acids. With 2 bases removed from V and 4 bases from J, the gap between germline ends came to 15 bases.

The V call is TRBV5-1, the J call TRBJ2-7, with TRBD1 as a possible D gene (8 bases). This CDR3 has 14 amino acids. Germline CDR1 SGHRS, CDR2 YFSETQ. The V gene lost 8 bases and the J gene lost 1 base, with 16 bases spanning the gap. The CDR3 region is CASRDRGGSYEQYF. CDR3 DNA: TGCGCCAGTAGAGACAGGGGAGGGTCCTACGAGCAGTACTTC.

This chain joins TRBV7-6 and TRBJ2-3, with D possibly being TRBD2 (5 bases). The CDR3 loop spans 19 amino acids. Germline-derived CDR1 and CDR2 are SGHVS and FNYEAQ. V was cut by 0 bases and J by 11 bases, with 30 bases left in between. The CDR3, as DNA: TGTGCCAGCAGCTTAGCGAGGGCTAGCCCGATCAGCTCCTACAATGAGCAGTATTTT. Translating it yields CASSLARASPISSYNEQYF. Based on the CDR3 plus reference TRBV7-6 and TRBJ2-3, the full variable domain is GAGVSQSPRYKVTKRGQDVALRCDPISGHVSLYWYRQALGQGPEFLTYFNYEAQQDKSGLPNDRFSAERPEGSISTLTIQRTEQRDSAMYRCASSLARASPISSYNEQYFGPGTRLTVL.

This clonotype was found many times. The CDR3 DNA reads TGTGCCAGTAGTTTAGGACAAGGCGGCTATGGCTACACCTTC. Translation gives CASSLGQGGYGYTF. The chain carries TRBV7-2 and TRBJ1-2; possibly TRBD1 for D (5 bases). V was cut by 9 bases and J by 4 bases, with 18 bases left in between. The germline gives CDR1 SGHTA, CDR2 FQGNSA. The CDR3 contains 14 residues.

The sample holds one count of this clonotype. This chain uses TRBV29-1 with TRBJ1-1; 8 nucleotides line up with TRBD1. The CDR3 has 14 residues. With 1 base clipped from V and 5 bases from J, the junction kept 6 bases outside the gene matches. CDR1 and CDR2 from the germline V gene are SQVTM and ANQGSEA. CDR3 DNA sequence: TGCAGCGTTGAAGGGCAGGGGGCAAATACTGAAGCTTTCTTT. Translating gives CSVEGQGANTEAFF.

This clonotype was counted many times. The genes are TRBV6-2 or TRBV6-3 and TRBJ1-6; D is ambiguous. This CDR3 region has 12 residues. With 6 bases removed from V and 17 bases from J, the gap between germline ends came to 17 bases. Per germline, CDR1 MNHEY and CDR2 SVGEGT. The CDR3 reads CASSLDQASVHF. The CDR3 DNA reads TGTGCCAGCAGCCTCGACCAGGCTTCCGTCCACTTT.